A selection of T cell receptor beta chains follows, all from one sample in a study of CD8 T cells in Susac syndrome. Each CDR3 protein is one row after TCRdb ran MiXCR on the immunoSEQ multiplex PCR reads. The table includes about 190,000 distinct CDR3 sequences, approximately 94% detected once. The material sequenced was CD4+ T cells from PBMCs. The receptors were gathered from a human donor with Susac syndrome. The CDR3 runs from the conserved cysteine through the conserved F or W. D genes are given only for firm matches. The listing skips clone size in some rows; elsewhere it reads once, few, many or a size class.

>TRBV5-1|-|TRBJ2-7|-
CASSPTTNSDYQQYF
TGCGCCAGCAGCCCGACCACCAACAGTGACTACCAGCAGTACTTC
>TRBV20-1|-|TRBJ2-1|-
CSAAPFSEQGEQFF
TGCAGTGCCGCTCCTTTTTCCGAACAGGGTGAGCAGTTCTTC
>TRBV11-3|-|TRBJ2-1|-
CASSLKASGNEQFF
TGTGCCAGCAGCTTAAAGGCTTCCGGCAATGAGCAGTTCTTC
>TRBV7-9|-|TRBJ2-1|-
CASSLLVGNEQFF
TGTGCCAGCAGCTTATTAGTGGGCAATGAGCAGTTCTTC
>TRBV20-1|-|TRBJ2-6|-
CSAGSSGANVLTF
TGCAGTGCCGGGAGTTCTGGGGCCAACGTCCTGACTTTC
>TRBV25-1|-|TRBJ1-1|-
CASSELASPKAFF
TGTGCCAGCAGTGAATTGGCTTCCCCGAAAGCTTTCTTT
>TRBV6-6|-|TRBJ2-2|-
CASCPQGSLGELFF
TGTGCCAGCTGCCCTCAGGGAAGTCTCGGGGAGCTGTTTTTT
>TRBV20-1|TRBD1|TRBJ2-2|-
CSARSGTGDTGELFF
TGCAGTGCCCGTTCGGGGACAGGGGACACCGGGGAGCTGTTTTTT
>TRBV7-9|-|TRBJ2-6|-
CASSWTVSGANVLTF
TGTGCCAGCAGCTGGACAGTGTCTGGGGCCAACGTCCTGACTTTC
>TRBV5-4|TRBD1|TRBJ2-5|-
CASSFPGQGQKETQYF
TGTGCCAGCAGCTTCCCTGGACAGGGACAGAAGGAGACCCAGTACTTC
>TRBV30|-|TRBJ1-5|-
CAWSRDNNQPQHF
TGTGCCTGGAGCAGGGACAACAATCAGCCCCAGCATTTT
>TRBV9|TRBD1|TRBJ1-2|-
CASSNRDRENYGYTF
TGTGCCAGCAGTAACCGGGACAGGGAGAACTATGGCTACACCTTC
>TRBV29-1|-|TRBJ1-4|-
CSVEDSSVGEKLFF
TGCAGCGTTGAAGATTCATCGGTGGGTGAAAAACTGTTTTTT
>TRBV3-1|-|TRBJ2-5|few
CASSQGGFQETQYF
TGTGCCAGCAGCCAAGGGGGGTTCCAAGAGACCCAGTACTTC
>TRBV30|TRBD1|TRBJ2-5|once
CAWTPSGQEKETQYF
TGTGCCTGGACCCCGTCTGGACAGGAAAAAGAGACCCAGTACTTC
>TRBV12-3/TRBV12-4|-|TRBJ2-1|-
CASSSAGEQFF
TGTGCCAGCAGTTCTGCGGGTGAGCAGTTCTTC
>TRBV5-1|TRBD1|TRBJ2-1|-
CASSPQTGGYNEQFF
TGCGCCAGCAGCCCACAGACAGGGGGCTACAATGAGCAGTTCTTC
>TRBV3-1|TRBD1|TRBJ1-3|-
CASSRPRTGGSGNTIYF
TGTGCCAGCAGCCGCCCGAGAACAGGGGGCAGCGGAAACACCATATATTTT
>TRBV5-1|TRBD1|TRBJ1-6|-
CASSPEDRGGSPLHF
TGCGCCAGCAGCCCGGAGGACAGGGGTGGATCACCCCTCCACTTT
>TRBV3-1|-|TRBJ2-3|-
CASSTSTGSTDTQYF
TGTGCCAGCAGCACTTCGACAGGTAGCACAGATACGCAGTATTTT
>TRBV5-1|-|TRBJ1-1|-
CASSSQGETEAFF
TGCGCCAGCAGCTCACAGGGTGAAACTGAAGCTTTCTTT
>TRBV5-1|-|TRBJ2-5|-
CASSYAGQETQYF
TGCGCCAGCAGCTACGCAGGCCAAGAGACCCAGTACTTC
>TRBV6-5|TRBD1|TRBJ1-2|-
CASSRGTGGRSGYTF
TGTGCCAGCAGCCGCGGGACAGGGGGCAGGAGTGGCTACACCTTC
>TRBV9|TRBD2|TRBJ2-7|once
CASSVAATSGEVGQYF
TGTGCCAGCAGCGTAGCAGCGACTAGCGGGGAGGTTGGGCAGTACTTC
>TRBV3-1|-|TRBJ2-4|-
CASSQLAPPAKNIQYF
TGTGCCAGCAGCCAATTGGCACCACCAGCCAAAAACATTCAGTACTTC
>TRBV11-2|-|TRBJ2-1|-
CASSPGAAYNEQFF
TGTGCCAGCAGCCCCGGGGCGGCCTACAATGAGCAGTTCTTC
>TRBV2|-|TRBJ2-5|-
CASSPAGQPPETQYF
TGTGCCAGCAGTCCAGCTGGACAGCCCCCAGAGACCCAGTACTTC
>TRBV19|-|TRBJ2-1|-
CASSIDLGSYNEQFF
TGTGCCAGTAGTATTGACTTAGGCTCCTACAATGAGCAGTTCTTC
>TRBV27|TRBD1|TRBJ1-2|once
CASRSDGTGYGYTF
TGTGCCAGCAGGTCTGACGGGACAGGCTATGGCTACACCTTC
>TRBV27|TRBD1|TRBJ2-3|-
CASRQTGVTSTDTQYF
TGTGCCAGCAGACAAACAGGGGTCACTAGCACAGATACGCAGTATTTT
>TRBV20-1|-|TRBJ1-2|-
CSAREAGVQGYTF
TGCAGTGCTAGAGAAGCGGGGGTGCAGGGCTACACCTTC
>TRBV4-2|-|TRBJ2-1|-
CASSPRKGGNEQFF
TGTGCCAGCAGCCCCCGAAAAGGCGGCAATGAGCAGTTCTTC
>TRBV11-2|TRBD1|TRBJ1-4|-
CASSSTGTGNEKLFF
TGTGCCAGCAGCTCCACCGGGACAGGGAACGAAAAACTGTTTTTT
>TRBV20-1|-|TRBJ2-1|once
CSAAGLRNNEQFF
TGCAGTGCTGCGGGACTTCGTAACAATGAGCAGTTCTTC
>TRBV9|TRBD2|TRBJ2-3|once
CASGRGGQFTDTQYF
TGTGCCAGCGGGCGGGGGGGCCAGTTCACAGATACGCAGTATTTT
>TRBV3-1|TRBD2|TRBJ2-2|-
CASSQDGLAATNTGELFF
TGTGCCAGCAGCCAAGATGGACTAGCGGCAACGAACACCGGGGAGCTGTTTTTT
>TRBV29-1|TRBD2|TRBJ2-3|few
CSAAGTSLFF
TGCAGCGCTGCCGGGACTAGTCTTTTTTTT
>TRBV20-1|TRBD1|TRBJ1-5|-
CSARDRYRGGQPQHF
TGCAGTGCTAGAGATCGTTACAGGGGTGGACAGCCCCAGCATTTT
>TRBV4-2|-|TRBJ2-1|-
CASSPAGGISSYNEQFF
TGTGCCAGCAGCCCTGCTGGCGGGATCAGCTCCTACAATGAGCAGTTCTTC
>TRBV4-2|TRBD1|TRBJ1-5|-
CASSARITGQGNNQPQHF
TGTGCCAGCAGCGCACGAATAACGGGACAGGGGAACAATCAGCCCCAGCATTTT
>TRBV20-1|TRBD1|TRBJ2-1|-
CSAYTGGIHNEQFF
TGCAGTGCTTATACAGGGGGCATTCATAATGAGCAGTTCTTC
>TRBV30|-|TRBJ2-5|once
CAWRAADRETQYF
TGTGCCTGGAGGGCAGCCGACCGGGAGACCCAGTACTTC